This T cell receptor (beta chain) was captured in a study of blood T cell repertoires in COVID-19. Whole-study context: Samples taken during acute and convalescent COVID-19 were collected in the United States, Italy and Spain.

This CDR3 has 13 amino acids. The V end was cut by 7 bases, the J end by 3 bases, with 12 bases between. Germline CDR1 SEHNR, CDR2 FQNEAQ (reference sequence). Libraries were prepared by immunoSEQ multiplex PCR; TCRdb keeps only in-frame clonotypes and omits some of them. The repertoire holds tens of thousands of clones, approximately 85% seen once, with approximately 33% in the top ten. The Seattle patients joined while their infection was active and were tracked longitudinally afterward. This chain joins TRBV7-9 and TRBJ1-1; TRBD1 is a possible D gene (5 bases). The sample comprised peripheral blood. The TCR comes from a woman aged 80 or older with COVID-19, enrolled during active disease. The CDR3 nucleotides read TGTGCCAGCACCCCGTGGGGGGACACTGAAGCTTTCTTT. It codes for CASTPWGDTEAFF.